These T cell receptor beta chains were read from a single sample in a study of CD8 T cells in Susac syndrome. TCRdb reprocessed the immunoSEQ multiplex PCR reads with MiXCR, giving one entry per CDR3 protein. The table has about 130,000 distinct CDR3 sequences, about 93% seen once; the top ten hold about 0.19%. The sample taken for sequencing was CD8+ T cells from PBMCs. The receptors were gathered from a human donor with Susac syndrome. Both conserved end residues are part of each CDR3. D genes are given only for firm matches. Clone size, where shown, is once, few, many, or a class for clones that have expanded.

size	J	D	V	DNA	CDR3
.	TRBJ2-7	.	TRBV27	TGTGCCAGCAGTTTTCAAAGGTGGGGCTACGAGCAGTACTTC	CASSFQRWGYEQYF
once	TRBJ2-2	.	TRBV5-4	TGTGCCTCCCTGGACCCGAACACCGGGGAGCTGTTTTTT	CASLDPNTGELFF
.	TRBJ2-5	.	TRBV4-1	TGCGCCAGCAGCCAAGGACTCCAGGCGATTGAGACCCAGTACTTC	CASSQGLQAIETQYF
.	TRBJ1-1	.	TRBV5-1	TGCGCCAGCAGCTTGTTAGGGAACACTGAAGCTTTCTTT	CASSLLGNTEAFF
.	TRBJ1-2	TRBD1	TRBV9	TGTGCCAGCGAACGGGGACAGGGGAACTATGGCTACACCTTC	CASERGQGNYGYTF
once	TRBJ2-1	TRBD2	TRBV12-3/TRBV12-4	TGTGCCAGCAGTTTCGGTAGCGGGAGGGCTTATAATGAGCAGTTCTTC	CASSFGSGRAYNEQFF
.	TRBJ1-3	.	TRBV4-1	TGCGCCAGCAGCCAAGCCCTTGAAGTAAACACCATATATTTT	CASSQALEVNTIYF
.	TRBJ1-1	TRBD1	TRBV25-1	TGTGCCAGCAGTGAGGCCCAGGGGGGGCTTAACACTGAAGCTTTCTTT	CASSEAQGGLNTEAFF
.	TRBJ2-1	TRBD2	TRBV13	TGTGCCAGCAGCTCCCCTAGCGGGGGAGGAAATGAGCAGTTCTTC	CASSSPSGGGNEQFF
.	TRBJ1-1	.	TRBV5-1	TGCGCCAGCAGCTTCGAAGGGCTGGGGAACACTGAAGCTTTCTTT	CASSFEGLGNTEAFF
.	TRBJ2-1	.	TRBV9	TGTGCCAGCAGCGGAATAAAAACGGACTCCTACAATGAGCAGTTCTTC	CASSGIKTDSYNEQFF
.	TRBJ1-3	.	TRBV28	TGTGCCAGAGCCCCCGGAGTCTCTGGAAACACCATATATTTT	CARAPGVSGNTIYF
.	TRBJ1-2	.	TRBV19	TGTGCCAGTAGTCAAGCGGAGATGAATGGCTACACCTTC	CASSQAEMNGYTF
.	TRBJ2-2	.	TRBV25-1	TGTGCCAGCAGTGACGCCAGGGAGACCGGGGAGCTGTTTTTT	CASSDARETGELFF
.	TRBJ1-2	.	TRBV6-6	TGTGCCAGCAGTTACTCAGAGGGTACCTATGGCTACACCTTC	CASSYSEGTYGYTF
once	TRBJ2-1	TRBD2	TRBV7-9	TGTGCCAGCAGCTGGACTAGCGGGAGGGTCTACAATGAGCAGTTCTTC	CASSWTSGRVYNEQFF
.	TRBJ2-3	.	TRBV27	TGTGCCAGCAGTCTCTACCATGGGACAGATACGCAGTATTTT	CASSLYHGTDTQYF
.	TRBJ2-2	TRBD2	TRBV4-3	TGCGCCAGCAGCCAAGAGGGCGGGAGCGAGCTATTTTCGAGGACCGGGGAGCTGTTTTTT	CASSQEGGSELFSRTGELFF
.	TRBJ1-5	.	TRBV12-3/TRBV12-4	TGTGCCAGCAGTTCCGGGGGGTCTGCGTGGAATCAGCCCCAGCATTTT	CASSSGGSAWNQPQHF
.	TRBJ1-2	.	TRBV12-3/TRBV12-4	TGTGCCAGCATGGAGGGGAGGGGCCCCCTTAACTATGGCTACACCTTC	CASMEGRGPLNYGYTF
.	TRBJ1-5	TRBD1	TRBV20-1	TGCAGTGCTACGGGGACAGGCAAACATCAGCCCCAGCATTTT	CSATGTGKHQPQHF
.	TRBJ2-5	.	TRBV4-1	TGCGCCAGCAGCCAAGATGGTGGCGGGCCTCGGGAGACCCAGTACTTC	CASSQDGGGPRETQYF
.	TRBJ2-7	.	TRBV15	TGTGCCACCAGCAGCAGGGGGGCTCCCTACGAGCAGTACTTC	CATSSRGAPYEQYF
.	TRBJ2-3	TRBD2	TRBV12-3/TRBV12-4	TGTGCCAGCAGTTTACGGAAGCGGGGGGGCCGAGTGGTTTTCACAGATACGCAGTATTTT	CASSLRKRGGRVVFTDTQYF
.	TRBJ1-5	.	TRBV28	TGTGCCAGCAGTTTATTGATCGGCAATCAGCCCCAGCATTTT	CASSLLIGNQPQHF
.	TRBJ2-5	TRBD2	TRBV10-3	TGTGCCATCAGTGTACGGGAGGCAGGGCCCGGCCAAGAGACCCAGTACTTC	CAISVREAGPGQETQYF
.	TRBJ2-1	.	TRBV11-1	TGTGCCAGCAGCTTAGCTACAGGGACCATCTACAATGAGCAGTTCTTC	CASSLATGTIYNEQFF
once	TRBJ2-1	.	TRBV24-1	TGTGCCACCAGTGATATGGGGGTTGAGCAGTTCTTC	CATSDMGVEQFF
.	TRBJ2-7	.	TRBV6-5	TGTGCCAGCAGTTACTCGAATACCTACGAGCAGTACTTC	CASSYSNTYEQYF
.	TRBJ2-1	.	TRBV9	TGTGCCAGCAGCGTCCCAGACAATGAGCAGTTCTTC	CASSVPDNEQFF
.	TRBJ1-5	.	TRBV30	TGTGCGTTTCGGGAGTTCAATCAGCCCCAGCATTTT	CAFREFNQPQHF
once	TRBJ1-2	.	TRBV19	TGTGCCAGCAGCGGGACAAACTATGGCTACACCTTC	CASSGTNYGYTF
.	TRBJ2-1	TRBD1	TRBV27	TGTGCCAGCAGTTCGCTGGGGACAGAGATCTACAATGAGCAGTTCTTC	CASSSLGTEIYNEQFF
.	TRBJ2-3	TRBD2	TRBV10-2	TGCGCCAGCAGTGAGCGACTAGCGGGGGGGCCCCCTACGCAGTATTTT	CASSERLAGGPPTQYF
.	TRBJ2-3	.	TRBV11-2	TGTGCCAGCAGCTTAGAGCAGACAGATACGCAGTATTTT	CASSLEQTDTQYF
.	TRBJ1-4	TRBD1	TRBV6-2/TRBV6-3	TGTGCCAGCAGTGACGGGACAGATAGTGAAAAACTGTTTTTT	CASSDGTDSEKLFF
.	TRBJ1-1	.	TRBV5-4	TGTGCCAGCAGGCCGGAGGGGTTCACTGAAGCTTTCTTT	CASRPEGFTEAFF
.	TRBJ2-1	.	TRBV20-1	TGCAGTGCTAGAGACGTCGAAAGCTCCTACAATGAGCAGTTCTTC	CSARDVESSYNEQFF
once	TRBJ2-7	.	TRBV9	TGTGCCAGCAGCGCCAACTCCTACGAGCAGTACTTC	CASSANSYEQYF
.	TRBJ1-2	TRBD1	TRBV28	TGTGCCAGCAGTCCTCTAACAGGGGGCGGCGGCTACACCTTC	CASSPLTGGGGYTF
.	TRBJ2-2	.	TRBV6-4	TGTGCCAGCAGTGACGGGCCAACCGGGGAGCTGTTTTTT	CASSDGPTGELFF
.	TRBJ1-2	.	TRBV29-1	TGCAGCGTGCCCCGCTCTAAGGACTCTGGCTACACCTTC	CSVPRSKDSGYTF
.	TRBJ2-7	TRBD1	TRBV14	TGTGCCAGCAGCCAAGATTTGGGGACAGGGGTCCGCTACGAGCAGTACTTC	CASSQDLGTGVRYEQYF
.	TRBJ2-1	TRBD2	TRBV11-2	TGTGCCAGCAGCTTAGATAGTCAACTAGCGGGAGCCTACAATGAGCAGTTCTTC	CASSLDSQLAGAYNEQFF
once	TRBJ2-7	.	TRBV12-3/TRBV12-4	TGTGCCAGCAGTCCTCAGGGTTCCGAGCAGTACTTC	CASSPQGSEQYF
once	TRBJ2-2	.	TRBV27	TGTGCCAGCAGTTTAATTAGGGACAAAGACACCGGGGAGCTGTTTTTT	CASSLIRDKDTGELFF